This TCR beta chain was recorded in a study of cytomegalovirus exposure and HLA in healthy donors. The wider study: HLA-typed donors were the source of about 85 million unique TCRs held in an early data release. Points from the study as a whole: Roughly uniform depth of sequencing across donors was assumed in presence/absence analyses.

With 60 Vbeta and 13 Jbeta primers, the PCR was carried out. This table comes from immunoSEQ multiplex PCR, and its TCRdb copy is limited to in-frame clones, with some not included. The sample has 160,000 or so clones, more than 65% seen once. Germline V gene data show CDR1 as MGHRA and CDR2 as YSYEKL. Trimming cost V 3 bases and J 1 base, with 14 bases left between them. The CDR3 sequence is 16 residues long. Points on this clone: Antigen unknown.

The specimen was PBMCs. The gene calls are TRBV4-1 and TRBJ2-3, with D tentatively TRBD2 (6 bases). The source of this sequence is a man aged 25 to 40 in good health and CMV-seronegative. DNA for the CDR3: TGCGCCAGCAGCCATACCCCGGGAGCGGGCACAGATACGCAGTATTTT. Residues: CASSHTPGAGTDTQYF.